This is a list of T cell receptor beta chains from one sample in a study of cytomegalovirus exposure and HLA in healthy donors. Here immunoSEQ multiplex PCR was the method, and the copy in TCRdb shows in-frame clones only, minus some. The sample contains under 200,000 clones, roughly 79% of which appear only once. The specimen was PBMCs. Receptor source: a woman between 45 and 60 years old in good health and CMV-seronegative. Each CDR3 is given with its conserved first and last residue. The D gene is left open where the match is weak. The size entry is marked missing in some rows and otherwise reads once, few, many or a size class.

V gene	clone size	J gene	D gene	CDR3 protein	CDR3 DNA
TRBV18	NA	TRBJ2-7	NA	CASSPNRDGEQYF	TGTGCCAGCTCACCCAACAGGGATGGCGAGCAGTACTTC
TRBV19	NA	TRBJ1-5	NA	CASSIDLSYAQPQHF	TGTGCCAGTAGTATAGATCTATCATATGCCCAGCCCCAGCATTTT
TRBV28	NA	TRBJ2-7	TRBD1	CASSLSLRDRGYEQYF	TGTGCCAGCAGTTTGTCACTCCGGGACAGGGGGTACGAGCAGTACTTC
TRBV2	few	TRBJ2-7	NA	CASSEGSGYSYEQYF	TGTGCCAGCAGTGAAGGGAGCGGGTACTCCTACGAGCAGTACTTC
TRBV4-1	NA	TRBJ2-7	TRBD1	CASSQDRTGSGQYF	TGCGCCAGCAGCCAAGATAGGACAGGGAGCGGGCAGTACTTC
TRBV11-2	NA	TRBJ2-3	NA	CASSSGLYTDTQYF	TGTGCCAGCAGCTCAGGACTGTACACAGATACGCAGTATTTT
TRBV29-1	NA	TRBJ2-1	TRBD2	CSVFTTSGWDNEQFF	TGCAGCGTTTTTACGACTAGCGGGTGGGACAATGAGCAGTTCTTC
TRBV27	NA	TRBJ1-1	NA	CASSFRGNTEAFF	TGTGCCAGCAGTTTCAGGGGGAACACTGAAGCTTTCTTT
TRBV2	NA	TRBJ2-3	NA	CASRIGGIGGDTQYF	TGTGCCAGCAGGATCGGGGGTATCGGGGGAGATACGCAGTATTTT
TRBV9	NA	TRBJ1-2	TRBD1	CASGTGPSMDYGYTF	TGTGCCAGCGGGACAGGACCGAGTATGGACTATGGCTACACCTTC
TRBV7-8	once	TRBJ2-7	NA	CASGRVTYEQYF	TGTGCCAGCGGGCGGGTCACCTACGAGCAGTACTTC
TRBV2	NA	TRBJ2-2	TRBD1	CASLRTGTGELFF	TGTGCCAGCCTTCGGACAGGGACCGGGGAGCTGTTTTTT
TRBV7-8	NA	TRBJ1-5	NA	CASSNPDRSQPQHF	TGTGCCAGCAGCAACCCTGACAGGTCTCAGCCCCAGCATTTT
TRBV19	once	TRBJ2-1	NA	CASSGGTSMFF	TGTGCCAGTAGTGGGGGGACCTCTATGTTCTTC
TRBV7-2	NA	TRBJ1-5	NA	CASSPNGAPGPQHF	TGTGCCAGCAGCCCGAATGGCGCCCCGGGGCCCCAGCATTTT
TRBV9	NA	TRBJ2-1	NA	CASSVGQVGNEQFF	TGTGCCAGCAGCGTAGGGCAGGTAGGCAATGAGCAGTTCTTC
TRBV4-3	NA	TRBJ2-1	NA	CASSQRRQGGWQFF	TGCGCCAGCAGCCAAAGGCGACAGGGAGGATGGCAGTTCTTC
TRBV6-5	once	TRBJ2-7	NA	CASTTRYF	TGTGCCAGCACGACTCGGTACTTC
TRBV7-2	NA	TRBJ1-1	TRBD1	CASSLEGGENTEAFF	TGTGCCAGCAGCTTAGAAGGGGGCGAGAACACTGAAGCTTTCTTT
TRBV27	NA	TRBJ2-3	NA	CASSLSGGTDTQYF	TGTGCCAGCAGTTTATCGGGCGGCACAGATACGCAGTATTTT
TRBV9	NA	TRBJ1-2	NA	CASSVGVEYGYTF	TGTGCCAGCAGCGTAGGAGTGGAGTATGGCTACACCTTC
TRBV18	few	TRBJ1-2	NA	CASSPRDANYGYTF	TGTGCCAGCTCACCACGTGATGCGAACTATGGCTACACCTTC
TRBV7-9	NA	TRBJ1-6	NA	CASSLLDSNSPLHF	TGTGCCAGCAGCTTATTGGACTCTAATTCACCCCTCCACTTT
TRBV4-3	NA	TRBJ1-4	NA	CASSQEGVANEKLFF	TGCGCCAGCAGCCAAGAAGGAGTGGCTAATGAAAAACTGTTTTTT
TRBV18	NA	TRBJ1-2	NA	CASSPTESGYTF	TGTGCCAGCTCACCAACGGAGTCTGGCTACACCTTC
TRBV6-5	NA	TRBJ1-1	NA	CASSYLDTNTEAFF	TGTGCCAGCAGTTACTTGGACACCAACACTGAAGCTTTCTTT
TRBV11-3	once	TRBJ2-7	TRBD2	CASSLDGGAIDEQYF	TGTGCCAGCAGCTTAGACGGGGGGGCCATCGACGAGCAGTACTTC
TRBV29-1	NA	TRBJ2-1	NA	CSVRTMGLYNEQFF	TGCAGCGTGCGGACAATGGGCCTCTACAATGAGCAGTTCTTC
TRBV5-1	once	TRBJ2-1	TRBD2	CASTGTSGRGANNEQFF	TGCGCCAGCACCGGGACTAGCGGGAGAGGGGCGAACAATGAGCAGTTCTTC
TRBV5-1	NA	TRBJ2-1	NA	CASSRLRLDEQFF	TGCGCCAGCAGCCGACTCCGTTTAGATGAGCAGTTCTTC
TRBV7-2	few	TRBJ2-5	TRBD1	CASSSDGTGGKETQYF	TGTGCCAGCAGCTCAGACGGGACAGGGGGAAAAGAGACCCAGTACTTC
TRBV15	NA	TRBJ1-4	NA	CATSRGALNEKLFF	TGTGCCACCAGCAGGGGGGCGCTTAATGAAAAACTGTTTTTT
TRBV5-1	NA	TRBJ2-7	NA	CASSLELGRPYEQYF	TGCGCCAGCAGCTTAGAGCTGGGCCGCCCCTACGAGCAGTACTTC
TRBV5-6	NA	TRBJ2-5	TRBD1	CASSGGTGPQETQYF	TGTGCCAGCAGCGGAGGGACAGGGCCACAAGAGACCCAGTACTTC
TRBV9	NA	TRBJ2-1	NA	CASSPGGNEQFF	TGTGCCAGCAGCCCAGGTGGTAATGAGCAGTTCTTC